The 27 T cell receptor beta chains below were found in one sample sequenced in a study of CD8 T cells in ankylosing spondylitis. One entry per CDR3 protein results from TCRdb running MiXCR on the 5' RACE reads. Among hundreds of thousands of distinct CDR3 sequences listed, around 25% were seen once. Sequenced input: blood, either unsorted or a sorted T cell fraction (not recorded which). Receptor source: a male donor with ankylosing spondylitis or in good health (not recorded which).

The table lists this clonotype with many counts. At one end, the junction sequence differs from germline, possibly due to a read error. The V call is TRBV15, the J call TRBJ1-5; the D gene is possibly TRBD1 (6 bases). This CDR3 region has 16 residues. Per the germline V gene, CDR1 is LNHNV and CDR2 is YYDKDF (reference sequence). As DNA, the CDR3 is TGTGCTACCAGCAGAGATGTCGGACAGACAAATCAGCCCCAGCATTTT. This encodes CATSRDVGQTNQPQHF. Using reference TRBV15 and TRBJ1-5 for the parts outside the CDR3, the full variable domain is DAMVIQNPRYQVTQFGKPVTLSCSQTLNHNVMYWYQQKSSQAPKLLFHYYDKDFNNEADTPDNFQSRRPNTSFCFLDIRSPGLGDTAMYLCATSRDVGQTNQPQHFGDGTRLSIL.

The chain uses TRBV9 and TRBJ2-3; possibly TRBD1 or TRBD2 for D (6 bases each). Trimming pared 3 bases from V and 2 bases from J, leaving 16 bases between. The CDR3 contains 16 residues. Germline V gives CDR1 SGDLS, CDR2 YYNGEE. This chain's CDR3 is CASSARQGGNTDTQYF. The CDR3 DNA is TGTGCCAGCAGCGCCAGACAAGGGGGGAACACAGATACGCAGTATTTT.

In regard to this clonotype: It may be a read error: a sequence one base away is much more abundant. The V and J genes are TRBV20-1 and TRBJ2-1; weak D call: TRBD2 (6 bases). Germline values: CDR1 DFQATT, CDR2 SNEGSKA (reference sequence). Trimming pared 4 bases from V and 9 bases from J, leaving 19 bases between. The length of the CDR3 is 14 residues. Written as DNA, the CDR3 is TGCAGTGCTAACCCCGTGGGGGAGGACACTGAGCAGTTCTTC. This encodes CSANPVGEDTEQFF.

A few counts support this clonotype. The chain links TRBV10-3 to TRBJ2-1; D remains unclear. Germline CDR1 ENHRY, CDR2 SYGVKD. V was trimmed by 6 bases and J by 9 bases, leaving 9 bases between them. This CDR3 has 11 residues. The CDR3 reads CAIRGLVEQFF. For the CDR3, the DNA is TGTGCCATCAGGGGTCTGGTTGAGCAGTTCTTC.

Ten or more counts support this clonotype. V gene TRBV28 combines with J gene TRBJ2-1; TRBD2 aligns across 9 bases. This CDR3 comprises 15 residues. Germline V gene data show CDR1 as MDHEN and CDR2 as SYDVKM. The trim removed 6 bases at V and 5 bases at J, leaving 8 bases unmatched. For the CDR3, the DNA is TGTGCCAGCAGATTTAGCGGGAGTTCCCACAATGAGCAGTTCTTC. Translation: CASRFSGSSHNEQFF.

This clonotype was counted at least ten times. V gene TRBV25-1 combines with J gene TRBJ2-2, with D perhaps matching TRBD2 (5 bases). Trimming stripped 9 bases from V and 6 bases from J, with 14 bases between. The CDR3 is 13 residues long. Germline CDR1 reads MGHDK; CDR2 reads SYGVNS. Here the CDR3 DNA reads TGTGCCAGTGAGGAGGATGGGCCCGGGGAGCTGTTTTTT. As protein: CASEEDGPGELFF.

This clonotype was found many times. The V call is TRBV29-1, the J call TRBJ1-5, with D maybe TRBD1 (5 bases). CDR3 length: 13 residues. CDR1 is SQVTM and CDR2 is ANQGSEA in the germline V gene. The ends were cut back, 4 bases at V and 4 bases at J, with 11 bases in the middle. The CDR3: CSVAQGRNQPQHF. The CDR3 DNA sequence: TGCAGCGTTGCGCAGGGTAGAAATCAGCCCCAGCATTTT.

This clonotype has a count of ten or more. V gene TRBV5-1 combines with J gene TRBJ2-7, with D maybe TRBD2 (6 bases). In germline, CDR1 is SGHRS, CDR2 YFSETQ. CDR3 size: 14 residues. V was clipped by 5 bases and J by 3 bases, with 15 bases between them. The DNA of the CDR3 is TGCGCCAGCAGTGTTTCGGGAGTGGGCTACGAGCAGTACTTC. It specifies CASSVSGVGYEQYF.

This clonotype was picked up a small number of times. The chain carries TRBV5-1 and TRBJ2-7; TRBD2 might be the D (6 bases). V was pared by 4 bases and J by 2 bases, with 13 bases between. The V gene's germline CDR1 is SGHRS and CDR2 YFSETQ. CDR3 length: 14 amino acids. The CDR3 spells CASSLEGTPYEQYF. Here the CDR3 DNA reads TGCGCCAGCAGCCTGGAGGGGACCCCCTACGAGCAGTACTTC.

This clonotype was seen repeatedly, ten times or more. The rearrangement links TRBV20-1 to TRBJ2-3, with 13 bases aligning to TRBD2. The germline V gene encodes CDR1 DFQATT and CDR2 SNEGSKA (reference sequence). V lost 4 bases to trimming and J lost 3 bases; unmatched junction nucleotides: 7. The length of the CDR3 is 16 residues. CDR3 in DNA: TGCAGTGCTACTAATCCGGGACTAGCGGGAACAGATACGCAGTATTTT. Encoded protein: CSATNPGLAGTDTQYF.

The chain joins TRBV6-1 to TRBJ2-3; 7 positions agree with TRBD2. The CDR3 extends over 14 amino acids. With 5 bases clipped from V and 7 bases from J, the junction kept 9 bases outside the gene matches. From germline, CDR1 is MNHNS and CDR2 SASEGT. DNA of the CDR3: TGTGCCAGCAGTCTAGCGGCAGGGTGGAATACGCAGTATTTT. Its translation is CASSLAAGWNTQYF.

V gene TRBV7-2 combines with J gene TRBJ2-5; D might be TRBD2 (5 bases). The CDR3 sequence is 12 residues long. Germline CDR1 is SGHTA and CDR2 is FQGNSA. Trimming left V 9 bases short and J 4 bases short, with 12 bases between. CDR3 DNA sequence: TGTGCCAGTTCCCGGGGTTTAGAGACCCAGTACTTC. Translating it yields CASSRGLETQYF.

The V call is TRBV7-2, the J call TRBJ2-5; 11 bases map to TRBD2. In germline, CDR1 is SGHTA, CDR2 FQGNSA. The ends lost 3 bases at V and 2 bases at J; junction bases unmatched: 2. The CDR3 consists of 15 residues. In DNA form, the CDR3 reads TGTGCCAGCAGCTTTATAGCGGGAGGGCAAGAGACCCAGTACTTC. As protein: CASSFIAGGQETQYF.

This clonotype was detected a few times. CDR3 region: CASSYREFTDTQYF. The CDR3 region has the DNA TGTGCCAGCAGCTACCGGGAGTTCACAGATACGCAGTATTTT. The V and J genes are TRBV7-9 and TRBJ2-3; TRBD2 might be the D (6 bases). Germline V gene lookup returns CDR1 SEHNR and CDR2 FQNEAQ (reference sequence). The CDR3 extends over 14 amino acids. Trimming removed 4 bases from V and 2 bases from J, with 10 bases in between. The entire variable domain, with the rest obtained from reference TRBV7-9 and TRBJ2-3, is as follows: DTGVSQNPRHKITKRGQNVTFRCDPISEHNRLYWYRQTLGQGPEFLTYFQNEAQLEKSRLLSDRFSAERPKGSFSTLEIQRTEQGDSAMYLCASSYREFTDTQYFGPGTRLTVL.

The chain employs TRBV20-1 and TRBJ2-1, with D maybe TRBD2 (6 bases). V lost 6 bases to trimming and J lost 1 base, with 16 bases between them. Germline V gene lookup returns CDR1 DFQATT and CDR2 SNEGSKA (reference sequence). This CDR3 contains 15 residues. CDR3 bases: TGCAGTGCAACCCTCGGTGCGGGATCCTACAATGAGCAGTTCTTC. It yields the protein CSATLGAGSYNEQFF.

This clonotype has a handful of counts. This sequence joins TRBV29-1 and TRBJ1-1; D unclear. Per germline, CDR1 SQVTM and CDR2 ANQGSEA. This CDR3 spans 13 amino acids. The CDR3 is CYYSKHMNTEAFF. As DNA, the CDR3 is TGCTACTATTCGAAGCACATGAACACTGAAGCTTTCTTT. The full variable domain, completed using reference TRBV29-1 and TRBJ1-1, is SAVISQKPSRDICQRGTSLTIQCQVDSQVTMMFWYRQQPGQSLTLIATANQGSEATYESGFVIDKFPISRPNLTFSTLTVSNMSPEDSSIYLCYYSKHMNTEAFFGQGTRLTVV.

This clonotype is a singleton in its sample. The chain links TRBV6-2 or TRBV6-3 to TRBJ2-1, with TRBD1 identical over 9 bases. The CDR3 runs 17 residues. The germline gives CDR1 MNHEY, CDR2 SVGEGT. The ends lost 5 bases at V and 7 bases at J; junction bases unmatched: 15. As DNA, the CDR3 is TGTGCCAGCAGTCACAACCTCCGGGACAGGGCGGGGAATGAGCAGTTCTTC. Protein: CASSHNLRDRAGNEQFF.

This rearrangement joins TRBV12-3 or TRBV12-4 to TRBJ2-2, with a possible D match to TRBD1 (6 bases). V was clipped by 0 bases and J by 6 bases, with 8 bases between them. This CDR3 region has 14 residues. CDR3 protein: CASSLAKGAGELFF. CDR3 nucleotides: TGTGCCAGCAGTTTAGCGAAGGGGGCCGGGGAGCTGTTTTTT.

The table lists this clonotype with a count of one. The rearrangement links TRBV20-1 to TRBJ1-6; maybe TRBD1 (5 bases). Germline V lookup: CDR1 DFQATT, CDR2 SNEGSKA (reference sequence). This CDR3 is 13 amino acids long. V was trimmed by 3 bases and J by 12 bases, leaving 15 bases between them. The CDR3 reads CSASRDGSGPLHF. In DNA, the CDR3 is TGCAGTGCTAGCCGGGACGGTAGTGGACCCCTCCACTTT.

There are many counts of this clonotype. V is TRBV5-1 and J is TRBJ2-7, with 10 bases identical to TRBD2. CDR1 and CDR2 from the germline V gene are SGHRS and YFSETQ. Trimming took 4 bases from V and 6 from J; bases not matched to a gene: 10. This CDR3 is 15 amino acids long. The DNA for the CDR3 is TGCGCCAGCAGCGGGATAGCGGGAGGTTTTAGCGAGCAGTACTTC. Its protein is CASSGIAGGFSEQYF.

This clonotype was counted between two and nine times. CDR3 sequence: CAWSWTVSDGYTF. In DNA form, the CDR3 reads TGTGCCTGGAGTTGGACAGTATCTGATGGCTACACCTTC. The chain links TRBV30 to TRBJ1-2, with D perhaps matching TRBD1 (6 bases). V lost 2 bases to trimming and J lost 6 bases, with 13 bases between them. Germline V gene sequence: CDR1 GTSNPN, CDR2 SVGIG (reference sequence). The CDR3 totals 13 residues. The full variable domain, in which reference TRBV30 and TRBJ1-2 provide the parts outside the CDR3, is SQTIHQWPATLVQPVGSPLSLECTVEGTSNPNLYWYRQAAGRGLQLLFYSVGIGQISSEVPQNLSASRPQDRQFILSSKKLLLSDSGFYLCAWSWTVSDGYTFGSGTRLTVV.

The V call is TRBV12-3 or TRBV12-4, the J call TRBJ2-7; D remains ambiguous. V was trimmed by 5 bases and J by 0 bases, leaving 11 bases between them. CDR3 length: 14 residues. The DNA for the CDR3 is TGTGCCAGCAGTGAGGCGACGGCCTCCTACGAGCAGTACTTC. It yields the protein CASSEATASYEQYF.

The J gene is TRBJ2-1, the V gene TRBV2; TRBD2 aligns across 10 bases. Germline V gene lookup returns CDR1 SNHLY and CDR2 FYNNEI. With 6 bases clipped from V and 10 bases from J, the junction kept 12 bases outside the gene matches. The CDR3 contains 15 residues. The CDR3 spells CASRATSGMFGEQFF. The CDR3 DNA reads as TGTGCCAGCAGGGCCACTAGCGGGATGTTCGGCGAGCAGTTCTTC.

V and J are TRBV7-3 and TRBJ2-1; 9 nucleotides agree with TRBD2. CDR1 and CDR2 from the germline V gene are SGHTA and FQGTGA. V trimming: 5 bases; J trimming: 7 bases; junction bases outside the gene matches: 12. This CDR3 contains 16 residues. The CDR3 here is CASSQMGASGVNEQFF. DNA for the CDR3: TGTGCCAGCAGCCAGATGGGCGCTAGCGGGGTAAATGAGCAGTTCTTC.

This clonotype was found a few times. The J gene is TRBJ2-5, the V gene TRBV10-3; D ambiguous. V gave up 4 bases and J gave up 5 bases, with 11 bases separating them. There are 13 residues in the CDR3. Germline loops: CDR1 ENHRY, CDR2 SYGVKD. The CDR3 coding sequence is TGTGCCATCAGTGTTGGTCAAAGGGAGACCCAGTACTTC. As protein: CAISVGQRETQYF.

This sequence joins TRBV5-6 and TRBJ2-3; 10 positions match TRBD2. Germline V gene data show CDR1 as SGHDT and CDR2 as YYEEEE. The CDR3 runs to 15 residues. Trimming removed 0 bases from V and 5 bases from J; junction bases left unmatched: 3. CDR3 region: CASSLAGTSEDTQYF. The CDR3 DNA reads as TGTGCCAGCAGCTTGGCCGGGACTAGCGAAGATACGCAGTATTTT. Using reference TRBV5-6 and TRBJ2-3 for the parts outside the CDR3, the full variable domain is DAGVTQSPTHLIKTRGQQVTLRCSPKSGHDTVSWYQQALGQGPQFIFQYYEEEERQRGNFPDRFSGHQFPNYSSELNVNALLLGDSALYLCASSLAGTSEDTQYFGPGTRLTVL.

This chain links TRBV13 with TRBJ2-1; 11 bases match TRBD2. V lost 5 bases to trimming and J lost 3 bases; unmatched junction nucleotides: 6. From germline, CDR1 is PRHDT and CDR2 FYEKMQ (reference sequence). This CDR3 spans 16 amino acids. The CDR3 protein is CASSHKLAGDYNEQFF. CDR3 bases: TGTGCCAGCAGCCACAAACTAGCGGGAGACTACAATGAGCAGTTCTTC.